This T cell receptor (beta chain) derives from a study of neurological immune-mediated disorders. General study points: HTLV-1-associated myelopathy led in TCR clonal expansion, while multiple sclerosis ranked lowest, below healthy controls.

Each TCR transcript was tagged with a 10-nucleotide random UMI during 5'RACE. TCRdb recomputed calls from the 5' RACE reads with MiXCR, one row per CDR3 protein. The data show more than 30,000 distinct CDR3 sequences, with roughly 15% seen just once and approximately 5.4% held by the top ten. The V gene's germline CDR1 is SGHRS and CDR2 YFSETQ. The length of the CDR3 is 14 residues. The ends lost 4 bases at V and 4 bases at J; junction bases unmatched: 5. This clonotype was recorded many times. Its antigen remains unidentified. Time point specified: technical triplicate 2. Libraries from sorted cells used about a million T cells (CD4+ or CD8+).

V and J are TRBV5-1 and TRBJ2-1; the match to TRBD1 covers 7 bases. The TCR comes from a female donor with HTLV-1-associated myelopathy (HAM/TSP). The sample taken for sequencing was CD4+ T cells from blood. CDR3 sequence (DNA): TGCGCCAGCAGCCCGGGACAGAGATACAATGAGCAGTTCTTC. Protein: CASSPGQRYNEQFF.